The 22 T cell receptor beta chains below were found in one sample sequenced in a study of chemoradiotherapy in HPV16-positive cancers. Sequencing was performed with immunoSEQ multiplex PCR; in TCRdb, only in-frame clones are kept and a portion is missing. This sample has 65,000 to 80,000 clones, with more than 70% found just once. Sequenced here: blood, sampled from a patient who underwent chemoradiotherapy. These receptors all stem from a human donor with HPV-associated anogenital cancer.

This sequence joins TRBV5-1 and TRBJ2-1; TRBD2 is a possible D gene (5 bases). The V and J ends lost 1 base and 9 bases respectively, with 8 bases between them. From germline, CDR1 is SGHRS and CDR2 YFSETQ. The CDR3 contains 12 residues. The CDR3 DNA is TGCGCCAGCAGCTTGCATGAGGGTGAGCAGTTCTTC. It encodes CASSLHEGEQFF.

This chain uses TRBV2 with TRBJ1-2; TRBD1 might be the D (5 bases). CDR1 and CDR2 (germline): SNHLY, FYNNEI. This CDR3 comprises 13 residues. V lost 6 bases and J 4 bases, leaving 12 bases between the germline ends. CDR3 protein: CASRLGGFYGYTF. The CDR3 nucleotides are TGTGCCAGCAGGCTTGGGGGGTTCTATGGCTACACCTTC.

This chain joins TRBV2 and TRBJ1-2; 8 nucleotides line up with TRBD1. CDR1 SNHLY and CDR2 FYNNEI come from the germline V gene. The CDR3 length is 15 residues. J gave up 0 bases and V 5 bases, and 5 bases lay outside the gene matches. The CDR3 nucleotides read TGTGCCAGCAGTATGGACAGGGCTGCTAACTATGGCTACACCTTC. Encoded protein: CASSMDRAANYGYTF.

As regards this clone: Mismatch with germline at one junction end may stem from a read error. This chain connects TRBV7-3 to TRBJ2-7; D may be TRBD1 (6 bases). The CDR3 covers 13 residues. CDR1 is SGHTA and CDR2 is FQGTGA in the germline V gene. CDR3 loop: CASSSSTTGLFSF. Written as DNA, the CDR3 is TGTGCCAGCAGCTCTAGCACTACAGGGCTCTTTAGCTTC.

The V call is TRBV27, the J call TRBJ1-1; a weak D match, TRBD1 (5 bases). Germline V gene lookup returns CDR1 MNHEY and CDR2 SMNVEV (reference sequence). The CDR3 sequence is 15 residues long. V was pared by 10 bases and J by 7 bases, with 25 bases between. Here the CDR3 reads CATVNLLGPVGEAFF. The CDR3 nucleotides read TGTGCCACCGTTAACCTTCTGGGGCCGGTGGGTGAAGCTTTCTTT.

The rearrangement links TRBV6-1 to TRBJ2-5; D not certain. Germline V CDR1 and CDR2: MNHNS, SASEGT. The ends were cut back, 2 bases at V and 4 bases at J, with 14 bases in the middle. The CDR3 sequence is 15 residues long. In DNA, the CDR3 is TGTGCCAGCAGTGAATATCGGTGGTGGGGAGAGACCCAGTACTTC. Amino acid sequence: CASSEYRWWGETQYF.

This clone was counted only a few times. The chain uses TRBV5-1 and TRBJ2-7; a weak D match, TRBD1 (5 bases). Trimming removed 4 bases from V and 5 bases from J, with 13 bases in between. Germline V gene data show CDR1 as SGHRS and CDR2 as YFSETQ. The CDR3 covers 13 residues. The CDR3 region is CASSQGVRNEQYF. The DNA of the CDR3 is TGCGCCAGCAGCCAAGGGGTAAGGAACGAGCAGTACTTC.

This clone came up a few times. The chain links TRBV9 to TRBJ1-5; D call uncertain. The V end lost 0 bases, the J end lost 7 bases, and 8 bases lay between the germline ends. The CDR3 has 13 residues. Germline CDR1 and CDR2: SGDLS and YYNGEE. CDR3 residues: CASSVDSWQPQHF. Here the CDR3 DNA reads TGTGCCAGCAGCGTAGATTCGTGGCAGCCCCAGCATTTT.

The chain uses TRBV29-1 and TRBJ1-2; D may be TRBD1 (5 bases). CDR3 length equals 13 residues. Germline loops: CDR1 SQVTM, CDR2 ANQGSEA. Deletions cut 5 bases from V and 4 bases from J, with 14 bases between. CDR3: CSVSLGVGYGYTF. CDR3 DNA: TGCAGCGTTTCCCTAGGGGTGGGCTATGGCTACACCTTC.

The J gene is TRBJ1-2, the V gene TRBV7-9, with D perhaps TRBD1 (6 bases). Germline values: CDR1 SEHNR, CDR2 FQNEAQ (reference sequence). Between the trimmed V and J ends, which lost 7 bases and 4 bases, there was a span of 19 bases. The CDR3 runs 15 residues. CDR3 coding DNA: TGTGCCAGCACCCCTCTAGGAACAGGGACCTATGGCTACACCTTC. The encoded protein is CASTPLGTGTYGYTF.

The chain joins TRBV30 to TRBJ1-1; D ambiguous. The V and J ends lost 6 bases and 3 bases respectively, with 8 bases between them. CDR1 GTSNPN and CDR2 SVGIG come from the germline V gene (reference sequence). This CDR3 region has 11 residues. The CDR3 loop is CACLEDTEAFF. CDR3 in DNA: TGTGCCTGTCTTGAGGACACTGAAGCTTTCTTT. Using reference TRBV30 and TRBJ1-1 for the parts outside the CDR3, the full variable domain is SQTIHQWPATLVQPVGSPLSLECTVEGTSNPNLYWYRQAAGRGLQLLFYSVGIGQISSEVPQNLSASRPQDRQFILSSKKLLLSDSGFYLCACLEDTEAFFGQGTRLTVV.

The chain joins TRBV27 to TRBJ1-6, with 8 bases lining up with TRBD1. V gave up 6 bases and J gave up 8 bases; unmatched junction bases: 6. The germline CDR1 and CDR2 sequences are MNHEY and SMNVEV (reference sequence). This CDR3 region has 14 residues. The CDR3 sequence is CASSLTGADSPLHF. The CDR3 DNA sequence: TGTGCCAGCAGCTTGACAGGGGCCGATTCACCCCTCCACTTT.

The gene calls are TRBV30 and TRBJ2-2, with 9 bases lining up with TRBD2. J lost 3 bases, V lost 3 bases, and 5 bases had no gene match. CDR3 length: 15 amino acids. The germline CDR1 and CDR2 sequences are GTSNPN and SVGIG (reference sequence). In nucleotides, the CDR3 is TGTGCCTGGAGCGAGCGGGGGGCCCACACCGGGGAGCTGTTTTTT. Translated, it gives CAWSERGAHTGELFF.

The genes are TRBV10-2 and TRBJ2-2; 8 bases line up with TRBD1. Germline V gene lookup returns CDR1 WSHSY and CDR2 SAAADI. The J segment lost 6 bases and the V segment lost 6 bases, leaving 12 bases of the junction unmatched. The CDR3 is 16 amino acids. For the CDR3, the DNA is TGCGCCAGCAGAACTACAGGGGGTCAAGGTCCCGGGGAGCTGTTTTTT. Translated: CASRTTGGQGPGELFF.

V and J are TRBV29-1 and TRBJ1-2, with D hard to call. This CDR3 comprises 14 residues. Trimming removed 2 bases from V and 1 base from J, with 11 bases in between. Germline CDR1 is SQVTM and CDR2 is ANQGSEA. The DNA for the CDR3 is TGCAGCGTTGAATCAGGAGGTGGTAACTATGGCTACACCTTC. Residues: CSVESGGGNYGYTF.

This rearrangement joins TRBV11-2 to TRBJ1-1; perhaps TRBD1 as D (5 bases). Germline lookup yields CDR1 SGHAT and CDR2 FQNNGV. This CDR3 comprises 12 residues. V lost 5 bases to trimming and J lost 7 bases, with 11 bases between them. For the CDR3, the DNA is TGTGCCAGCAGCCACGAGAGGGGTGAAGCTTTCTTT. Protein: CASSHERGEAFF.

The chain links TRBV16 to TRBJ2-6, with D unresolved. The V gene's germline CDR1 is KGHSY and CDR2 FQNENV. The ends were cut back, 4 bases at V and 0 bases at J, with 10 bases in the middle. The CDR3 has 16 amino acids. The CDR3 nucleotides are TGTGCCAGCAGCCGAGTTAAGAGCTCTGGGGCCAACGTCCTGACTTTC. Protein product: CASSRVKSSGANVLTF.

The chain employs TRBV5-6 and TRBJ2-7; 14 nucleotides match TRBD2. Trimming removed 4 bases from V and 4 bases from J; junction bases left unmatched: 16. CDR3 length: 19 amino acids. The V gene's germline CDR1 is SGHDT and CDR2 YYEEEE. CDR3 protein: CASSTRRLAGGSILYEQYF. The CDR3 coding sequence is TGTGCCAGCAGCACCAGGAGACTAGCGGGAGGGTCTATTTTGTACGAGCAGTACTTC.

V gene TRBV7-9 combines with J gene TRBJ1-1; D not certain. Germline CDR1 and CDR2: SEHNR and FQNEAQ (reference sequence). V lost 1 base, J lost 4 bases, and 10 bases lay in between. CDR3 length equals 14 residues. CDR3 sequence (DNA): TGTGCCAGCAGCTTAGATACGCCGGGCACTGAAGCTTTCTTT. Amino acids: CASSLDTPGTEAFF.

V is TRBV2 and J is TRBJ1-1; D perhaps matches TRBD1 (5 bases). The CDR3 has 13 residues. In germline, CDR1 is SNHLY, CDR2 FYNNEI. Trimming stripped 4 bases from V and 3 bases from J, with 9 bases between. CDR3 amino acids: CASSGDRDTEAFF. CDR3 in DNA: TGTGCCAGCAGTGGCGACAGAGACACTGAAGCTTTCTTT.

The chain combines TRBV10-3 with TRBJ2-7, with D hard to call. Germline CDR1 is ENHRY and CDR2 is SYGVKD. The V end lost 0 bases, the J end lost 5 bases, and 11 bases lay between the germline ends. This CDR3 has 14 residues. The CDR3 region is CAISESTGGDEQYF. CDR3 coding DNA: TGTGCCATCAGTGAGTCGACGGGTGGGGACGAGCAGTACTTC.

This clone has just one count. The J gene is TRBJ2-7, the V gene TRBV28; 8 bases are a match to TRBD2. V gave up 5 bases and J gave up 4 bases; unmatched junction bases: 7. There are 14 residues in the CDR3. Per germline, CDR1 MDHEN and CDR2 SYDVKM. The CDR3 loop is CASSRAGALYEQYF. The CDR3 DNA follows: TGTGCCAGCAGTCGAGCGGGAGCTCTTTACGAGCAGTACTTC.